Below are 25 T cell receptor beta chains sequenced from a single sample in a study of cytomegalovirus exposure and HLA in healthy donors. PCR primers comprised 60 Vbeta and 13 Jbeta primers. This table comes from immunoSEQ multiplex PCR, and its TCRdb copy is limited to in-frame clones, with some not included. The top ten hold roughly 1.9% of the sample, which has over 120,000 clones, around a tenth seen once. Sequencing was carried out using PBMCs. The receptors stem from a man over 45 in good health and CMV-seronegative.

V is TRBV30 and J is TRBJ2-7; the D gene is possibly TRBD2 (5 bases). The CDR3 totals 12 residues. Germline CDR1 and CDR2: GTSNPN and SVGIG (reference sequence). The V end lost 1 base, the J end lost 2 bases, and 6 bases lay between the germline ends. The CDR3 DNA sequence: TGTGCCTGGAGTGCGGGAACCTACGAGCAGTACTTC. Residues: CAWSAGTYEQYF. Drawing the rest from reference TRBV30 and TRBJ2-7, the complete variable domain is SQTIHQWPATLVQPVGSPLSLECTVEGTSNPNLYWYRQAAGRGLQLLFYSVGIGQISSEVPQNLSASRPQDRQFILSSKKLLLSDSGFYLCAWSAGTYEQYFGPGTRLTVT.

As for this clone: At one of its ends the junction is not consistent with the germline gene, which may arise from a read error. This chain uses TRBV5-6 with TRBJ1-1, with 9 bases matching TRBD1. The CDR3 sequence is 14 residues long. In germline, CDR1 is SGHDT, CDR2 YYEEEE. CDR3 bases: TGTGCCAGCAGCTCCCCGGGACAGGGTACTGTAGCTTTCTTT. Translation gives CASSSPGQGTVAFF.

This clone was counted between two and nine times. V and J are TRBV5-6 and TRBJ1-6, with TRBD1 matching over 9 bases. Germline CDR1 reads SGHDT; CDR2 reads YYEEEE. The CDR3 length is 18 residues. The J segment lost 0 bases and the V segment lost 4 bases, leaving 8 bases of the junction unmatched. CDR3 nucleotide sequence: TGTGCCAGCAGCCCGCAGACAGGGGGTGGCTCCTATAATTCACCCCTCCACTTT. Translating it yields CASSPQTGGGSYNSPLHF.

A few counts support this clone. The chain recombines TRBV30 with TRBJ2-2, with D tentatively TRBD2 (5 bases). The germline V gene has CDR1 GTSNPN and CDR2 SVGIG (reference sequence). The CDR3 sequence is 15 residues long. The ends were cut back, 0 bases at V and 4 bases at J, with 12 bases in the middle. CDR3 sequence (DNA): TGTGCCTGGAGTGTTATTCGGGGTGGCACCGGGGAGCTGTTTTTT. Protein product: CAWSVIRGGTGELFF. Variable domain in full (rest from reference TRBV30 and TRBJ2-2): SQTIHQWPATLVQPVGSPLSLECTVEGTSNPNLYWYRQAAGRGLQLLFYSVGIGQISSEVPQNLSASRPQDRQFILSSKKLLLSDSGFYLCAWSVIRGGTGELFFGEGSRLTVL.

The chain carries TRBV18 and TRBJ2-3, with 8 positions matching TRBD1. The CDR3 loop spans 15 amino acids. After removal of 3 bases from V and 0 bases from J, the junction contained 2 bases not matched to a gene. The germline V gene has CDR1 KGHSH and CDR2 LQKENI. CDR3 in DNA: TGTGCCAGCTCACCCCGACAGGGGAGCACAGATACGCAGTATTTT. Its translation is CASSPRQGSTDTQYF.

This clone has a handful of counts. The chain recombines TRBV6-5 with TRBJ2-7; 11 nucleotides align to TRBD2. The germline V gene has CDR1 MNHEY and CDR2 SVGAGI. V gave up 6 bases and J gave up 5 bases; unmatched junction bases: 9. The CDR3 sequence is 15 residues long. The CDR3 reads CASRSRFSGRDEQYF. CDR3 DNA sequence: TGTGCCAGCAGGAGTAGATTTAGCGGGAGGGACGAGCAGTACTTC.

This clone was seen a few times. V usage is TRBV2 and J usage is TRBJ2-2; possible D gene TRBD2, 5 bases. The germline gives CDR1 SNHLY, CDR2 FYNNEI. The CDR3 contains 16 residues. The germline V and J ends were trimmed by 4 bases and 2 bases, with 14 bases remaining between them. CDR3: CASSVYAGDNTGELFF. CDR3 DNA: TGTGCCAGCAGTGTTTATGCGGGTGATAACACCGGGGAGCTGTTTTTT.

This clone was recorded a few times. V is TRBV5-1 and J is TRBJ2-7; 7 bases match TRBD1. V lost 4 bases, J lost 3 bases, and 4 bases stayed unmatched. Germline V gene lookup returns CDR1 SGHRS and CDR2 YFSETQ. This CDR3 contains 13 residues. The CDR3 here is CASSPRDSYEQYF. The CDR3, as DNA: TGCGCCAGCAGCCCACGGGACAGCTACGAGCAGTACTTC. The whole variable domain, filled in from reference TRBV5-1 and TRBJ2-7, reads KAGVTQTPRYLIKTRGQQVTLSCSPISGHRSVSWYQQTPGQGLQFLFEYFSETQRNKGNFPGRFSGRQFSNSRSEMNVSTLELGDSALYLCASSPRDSYEQYFGPGTRLTVT.

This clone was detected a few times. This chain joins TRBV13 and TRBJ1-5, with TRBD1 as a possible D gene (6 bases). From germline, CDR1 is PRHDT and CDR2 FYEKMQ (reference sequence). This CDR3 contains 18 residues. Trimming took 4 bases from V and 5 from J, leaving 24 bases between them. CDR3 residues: CASSSSAGVGVYDQPQHF. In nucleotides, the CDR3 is TGTGCCAGCAGCTCGTCAGCAGGGGTGGGGGTGTATGATCAGCCCCAGCATTTT.

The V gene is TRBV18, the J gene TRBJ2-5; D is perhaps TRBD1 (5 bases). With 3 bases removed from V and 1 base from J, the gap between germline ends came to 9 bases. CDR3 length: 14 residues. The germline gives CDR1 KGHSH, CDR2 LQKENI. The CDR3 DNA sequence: TGTGCCAGCTCACCCCAGGGCCCCCAAGAGACCCAGTACTTC. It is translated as CASSPQGPQETQYF. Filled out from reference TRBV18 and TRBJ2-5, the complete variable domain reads NAGVMQNPRHLVRRRGQEARLRCSPMKGHSHVYWYRQLPEEGLKFMVYLQKENIIDESGMPKERFSAEFPKEGPSILRIQQVVRGDSAAYFCASSPQGPQETQYFGPGTRLLVL.

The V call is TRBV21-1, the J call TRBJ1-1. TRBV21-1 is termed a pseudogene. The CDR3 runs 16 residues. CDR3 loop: CASSHKPVSEGTEAFF. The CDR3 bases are TGTGCCAGCAGCCATAAGCCTGTGTCCGAGGGCACTGAAGCTTTCTTT.

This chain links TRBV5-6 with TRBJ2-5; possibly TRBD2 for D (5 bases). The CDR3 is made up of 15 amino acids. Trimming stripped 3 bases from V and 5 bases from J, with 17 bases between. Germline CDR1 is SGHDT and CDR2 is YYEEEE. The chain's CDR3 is CASSYRLLAGETQYF. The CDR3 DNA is TGTGCCAGCAGCTACCGATTGCTAGCCGGGGAGACCCAGTACTTC.

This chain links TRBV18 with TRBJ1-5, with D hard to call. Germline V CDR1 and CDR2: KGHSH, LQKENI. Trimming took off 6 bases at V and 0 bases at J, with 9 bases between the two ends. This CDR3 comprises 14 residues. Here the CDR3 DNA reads TGTGCCAGCTCGCCAGGCAATAGCAATCAGCCCCAGCATTTT. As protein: CASSPGNSNQPQHF.

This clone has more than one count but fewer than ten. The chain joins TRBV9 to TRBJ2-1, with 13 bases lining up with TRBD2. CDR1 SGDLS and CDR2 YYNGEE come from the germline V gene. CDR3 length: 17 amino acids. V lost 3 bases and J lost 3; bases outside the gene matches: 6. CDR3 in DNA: TGTGCCAGCAGCGCGGGACTAGCGGGATCGCACTACAATGAGCAGTTCTTC. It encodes CASSAGLAGSHYNEQFF.

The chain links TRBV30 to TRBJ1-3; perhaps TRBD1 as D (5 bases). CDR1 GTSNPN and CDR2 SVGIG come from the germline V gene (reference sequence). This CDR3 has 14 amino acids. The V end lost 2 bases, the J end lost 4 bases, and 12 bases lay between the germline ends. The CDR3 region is CAWSPGGVGNTIYF. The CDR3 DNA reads TGTGCCTGGAGTCCCGGGGGGGTAGGAAACACCATATATTTT.

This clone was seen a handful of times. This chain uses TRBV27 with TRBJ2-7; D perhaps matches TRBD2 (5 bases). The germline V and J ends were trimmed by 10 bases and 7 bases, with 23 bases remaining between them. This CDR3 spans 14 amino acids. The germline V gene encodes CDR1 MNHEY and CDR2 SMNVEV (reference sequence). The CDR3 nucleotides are TGTGCCACCCGAAGGGAGTTGCGGAATGGGGAGCAGTACTTC. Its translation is CATRRELRNGEQYF.

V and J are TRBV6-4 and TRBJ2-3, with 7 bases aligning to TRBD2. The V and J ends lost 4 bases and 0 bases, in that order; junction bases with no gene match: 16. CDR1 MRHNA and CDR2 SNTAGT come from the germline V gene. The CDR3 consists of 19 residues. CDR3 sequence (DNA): TGTGCCAGCAGTGCAAAAAGCCCCGGACTAGAGATAAGCACAGATACGCAGTATTTT. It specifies CASSAKSPGLEISTDTQYF.

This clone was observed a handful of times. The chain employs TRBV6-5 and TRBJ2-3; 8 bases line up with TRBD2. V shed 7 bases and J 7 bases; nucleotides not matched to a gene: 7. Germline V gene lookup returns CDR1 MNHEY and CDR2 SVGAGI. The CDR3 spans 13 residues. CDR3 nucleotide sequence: TGTGCCAGCAAGGGTAGCGGGGTATATACGCAGTATTTT. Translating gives CASKGSGVYTQYF.

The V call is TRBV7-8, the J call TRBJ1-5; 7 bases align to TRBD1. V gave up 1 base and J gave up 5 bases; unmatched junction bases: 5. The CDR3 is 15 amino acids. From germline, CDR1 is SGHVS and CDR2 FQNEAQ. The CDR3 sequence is CASSLEGAPDQPQHF. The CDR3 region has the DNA TGTGCCAGCAGCTTAGAGGGGGCACCAGATCAGCCCCAGCATTTT. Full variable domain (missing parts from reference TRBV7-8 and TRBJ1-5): GAGVSQSPRYKVAKRGQDVALRCDPISGHVSLFWYQQALGQGPEFLTYFQNEAQLDKSGLPSDRFFAERPEGSVSTLKIQRTQQEDSAVYLCASSLEGAPDQPQHFGDGTRLSIL.

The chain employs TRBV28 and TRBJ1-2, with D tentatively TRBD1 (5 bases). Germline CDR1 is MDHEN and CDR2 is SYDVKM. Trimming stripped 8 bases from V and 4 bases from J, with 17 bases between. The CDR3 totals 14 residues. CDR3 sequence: CASSRGEGSYGYTF. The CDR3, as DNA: TGTGCCAGCTCCCGGGGGGAGGGAAGCTATGGCTACACCTTC.

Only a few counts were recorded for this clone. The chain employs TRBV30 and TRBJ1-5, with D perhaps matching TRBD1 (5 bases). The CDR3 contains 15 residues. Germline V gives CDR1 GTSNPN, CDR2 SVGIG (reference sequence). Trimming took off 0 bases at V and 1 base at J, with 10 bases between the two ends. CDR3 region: CAWSVGAISNQPQHF. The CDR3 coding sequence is TGTGCCTGGAGTGTAGGGGCTATCAGCAATCAGCCCCAGCATTTT.

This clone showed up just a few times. CDR3 region: CASVRDRSNTGELFF. In DNA, the CDR3 is TGTGCCAGCGTCCGTGACAGATCGAACACCGGGGAGCTGTTTTTT. The rearrangement joins TRBV2 to TRBJ2-2; TRBD1 is a possible D gene (5 bases). Trimming took off 8 bases at V and 0 bases at J, with 13 bases between the two ends. CDR3 length equals 15 residues. The germline CDR1 and CDR2 sequences are SNHLY and FYNNEI.

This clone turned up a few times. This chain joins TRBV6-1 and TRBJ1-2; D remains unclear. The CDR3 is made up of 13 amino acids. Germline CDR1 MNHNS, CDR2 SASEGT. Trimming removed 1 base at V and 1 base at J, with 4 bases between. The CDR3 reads CASSEGGNYGYTF. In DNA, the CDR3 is TGTGCCAGCAGTGAAGGAGGTAACTATGGCTACACCTTC.

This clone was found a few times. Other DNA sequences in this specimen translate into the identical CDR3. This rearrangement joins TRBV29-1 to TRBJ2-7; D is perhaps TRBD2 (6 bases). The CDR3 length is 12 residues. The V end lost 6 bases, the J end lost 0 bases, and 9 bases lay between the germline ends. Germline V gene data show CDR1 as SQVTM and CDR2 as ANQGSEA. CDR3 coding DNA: TGCAGCGTCGCGGGGAGCTCCTACGAGCAGTACTTC. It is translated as CSVAGSSYEQYF.

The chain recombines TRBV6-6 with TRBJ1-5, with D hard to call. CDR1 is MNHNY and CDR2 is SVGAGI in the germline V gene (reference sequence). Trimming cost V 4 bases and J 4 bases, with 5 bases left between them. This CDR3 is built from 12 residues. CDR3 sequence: CASSSPNQPQHF. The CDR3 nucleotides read TGTGCCAGCAGTTCCCCAAATCAGCCCCAGCATTTT.